These 16 T cell receptor beta chains originate from one sample sequenced in a study of read filtering for tumor transcriptome and immune sequencing. The library was built from about 0.4 ug RNA with molecular barcoded adaptors for alpha/delta and beta/gamma chains. TCRdb reanalysed the reads using MiXCR and keeps one entry per CDR3 protein. The sample has 50,000 to 65,000 distinct CDR3 sequences; 15% to 20% are singletons. Sample: a population of CD138-negative cells sorted from bone marrow. Source of these receptors: a donor older than 35 with multiple myeloma.

This clonotype was counted at least ten times. J is TRBJ2-1 and V is TRBV3-1; 7 bases line up with TRBD2. Germline lookup yields CDR1 LGHDT and CDR2 YNNKEL (reference sequence). J gave up 1 base and V 4 bases, and 10 bases lay outside the gene matches. The CDR3 runs 17 residues. CDR3 in DNA: TGTGCCAGCAGCCGAGAGAATAGCGGGTCTTCCTACAATGAGCAGTTCTTC. Translated, it gives CASSRENSGSSYNEQFF.

The chain is built from TRBV20-1 and TRBJ2-5; D assignment may be TRBD1 or TRBD2 (6 bases each). V was cut by 4 bases and J by 4 bases, with 13 bases left in between. Germline CDR1 and CDR2: DFQATT and SNEGSKA (reference sequence). The CDR3 consists of 13 residues. The CDR3 loop is CSATPGAGETQYF. Written as DNA, the CDR3 is TGCAGTGCTACCCCGGGGGCCGGAGAGACCCAGTACTTC.

As concerns this clonotype: This may arise from a read error, as a much more abundant clone is one base away. Without the conserved terminal phenylalanine or tryptophan, this CDR3 likely stems from a read error. This sequence joins TRBV3-1 and TRBJ2-7, with 10 bases aligning to TRBD2. The CDR3 loop spans 17 amino acids. Germline assignment: CDR1 LGHDT and CDR2 YNNKEL (reference sequence). With 5 bases clipped from V and 1 base from J, the junction kept 11 bases outside the gene matches. CDR3 nucleotides: TGTGCCAGCAGCACCCCCCTTACTAGCGGGGTTTCCTACGAGCAGTACTCC. Translated: CASSTPLTSGVSYEQYS.

This clonotype was seen repeatedly, ten times or more. The J gene is TRBJ2-2, the V gene TRBV29-1, with TRBD1 as a possible D gene (6 bases). The V gene's germline CDR1 is SQVTM and CDR2 ANQGSEA. V was shortened by 5 bases and J by 3 bases, with 13 bases between the two germline ends. CDR3 length equals 14 residues. CDR3 sequence (DNA): TGCAGCGTTCGTCAGGGGATGGACACCGGGGAGCTGTTTTTT. Translation gives CSVRQGMDTGELFF.

As regards this clonotype: A much larger clone lies a single base off, so this may be a read error. V and J are TRBV10-2 and TRBJ1-5; D perhaps matches TRBD1 (5 bases). The V end lost 6 bases, the J end lost 2 bases, and 11 bases lay between the germline ends. CDR3 length: 14 amino acids. Germline-derived CDR1 and CDR2 are WSHSY and SAAADI. The CDR3 sequence is CASRGRVGNQPQHF. For the CDR3, the DNA is TGCGCCAGCAGGGGCAGGGTCGGCAATCAGCCCCAGCATTTT.

This clonotype was recorded many times. The genes are TRBV29-1 and TRBJ2-5, with D perhaps TRBD1 or TRBD2 (5 bases each). CDR1 and CDR2 from the germline V gene are SQVTM and ANQGSEA. The CDR3 extends over 14 amino acids. V shed 3 bases and J shed 5 bases, with 16 bases lying between them. The CDR3 region has the DNA TGCAGCGTTGACATCAGTGGGGGTATGGAGACCCAGTACTTC. Translated, it gives CSVDISGGMETQYF.

This clonotype occurred many times. The J gene is TRBJ2-3, the V gene TRBV14; 7 bases agree with TRBD1. Germline values: CDR1 SGHDN, CDR2 FVKESK. V lost 1 base to trimming and J lost 3 bases; unmatched junction nucleotides: 10. This CDR3 is built from 17 residues. CDR3 in DNA: TGTGCCAGCAGCCAAGTATTCGGGACAGTAAGGACAGATACGCAGTATTTT. The encoded protein is CASSQVFGTVRTDTQYF.

This clonotype occurred many times. The chain's CDR3 is CASSRLRVETQYF. CDR3 bases: TGTGCCAGCAGCCGTCTGAGGGTAGAGACCCAGTACTTC. The V gene is TRBV7-2, the J gene TRBJ2-5; perhaps TRBD2 as D (5 bases). In germline, CDR1 is SGHTA, CDR2 FQGNSA. This CDR3 contains 13 residues. The V end lost 5 bases, the J end lost 4 bases, and 11 bases lay between the germline ends.

This clonotype was counted ten times or more. The V call is TRBV20-1, the J call TRBJ2-1; TRBD1 aligns across 9 bases. Losses at the gene ends were 3 bases for V and 7 bases for J; bases not matched to a gene: 10. Per germline, CDR1 DFQATT and CDR2 SNEGSKA (reference sequence). This CDR3 has 15 amino acids. The CDR3 region has the DNA TGCAGTGCTAGTTTCCGTGGGACAGGGTTGAATGAGCAGTTCTTC. It is translated as CSASFRGTGLNEQFF.

This clonotype was recorded only once. This chain links TRBV13 with TRBJ2-3; 8 positions agree with TRBD2. V dropped 8 bases and J dropped 5; count of bases not matched to a gene: 9. Germline V gene data show CDR1 as PRHDT and CDR2 as FYEKMQ (reference sequence). This CDR3 is built from 14 residues. CDR3: CASLERGIGDTQYF. For the CDR3, the DNA is TGTGCCAGCCTCGAGCGGGGGATCGGAGATACGCAGTATTTT.

On this clonotype itself: The junction differs from germline at one of its ends, possibly a read error. V gene TRBV5-1 combines with J gene TRBJ2-5; 9 bases match TRBD2. CDR3 length: 16 amino acids. Germline values: CDR1 SGHRS, CDR2 YFSETQ. CDR3 sequence (DNA): TGCGCCAGCAGCTCCGGTGGTAGCGGGGGACTAGAGGCCCAGTACTTC. This translates into CASSSGGSGGLEAQYF.

There are a few counts of this clonotype. A single base separates this from a much larger clone, so it may be a read error. Given the absence of the conserved phenylalanine or tryptophan at the CDR3 end, a read error is likely. The chain employs TRBV28 and TRBJ2-5, with D uncertain. Germline CDR1 and CDR2: MDHEN and SYDVKM. Trimming pared 7 bases from V and 2 bases from J, leaving 11 bases between. There are 13 residues in the CDR3. The CDR3 nucleotides read TGTGCCAGCATGGGATACGGACAAGAGACCCAGTACCTC. It specifies CASMGYGQETQYL.

In the case of this clonotype: With a much larger clone just one base away, this may be a read error. This rearrangement joins TRBV6-5 to TRBJ2-2, with 7 nucleotides matching TRBD2. Trimming cost V 6 bases and J 5 bases; bases outside gene matches: 15. The CDR3 is made up of 17 amino acids. The germline CDR1 and CDR2 sequences are MNHEY and SVGAGI. The CDR3 region has the DNA TGTGCCAGCAGCCGAGACGCGGTGGGAGCGGGGACCGGGGAGCTGTTTTTT. Translating it yields CASSRDAVGAGTGELFF.

Remarks on this clonotype: An end of the junction differs from the germline gene, which may be a read error. This sequence joins TRBV10-3 and TRBJ2-5; the D gene is possibly TRBD1 (5 bases). The CDR3 runs 12 residues. Per the germline V gene, CDR1 is ENHRY and CDR2 is SYGVKD. CDR3 coding DNA: TGTGCCATCAGCGACAGCCAAGGGACCCAGTACTTC. Translation gives CAISDSQGTQYF.

This clonotype turned up a few times. The chain is built from TRBV3-1 and TRBJ2-5; 10 bases agree with TRBD1. CDR1 LGHDT and CDR2 YNNKEL come from the germline V gene (reference sequence). The CDR3 totals 14 residues. V was clipped by 5 bases and J by 7 bases; unmatched bases: 7. The CDR3 coding sequence is TGTGCCAGCAGCTTTGGACAGGGGGGGGTGACCCAGTACTTC. Its protein is CASSFGQGGVTQYF.

This clonotype showed up just a few times. The chain combines TRBV7-6 with TRBJ2-5, with D hard to call. CDR1 is SGHVS, CDR2 FNYEAQ, per germline. The CDR3 covers 13 residues. The V gene lost 4 bases and the J gene lost 4 bases, with 10 bases spanning the gap. The CDR3 reads CASSSLSSETQYF. The CDR3 DNA follows: TGTGCCAGCAGCTCCCTGTCCTCAGAGACCCAGTACTTC.